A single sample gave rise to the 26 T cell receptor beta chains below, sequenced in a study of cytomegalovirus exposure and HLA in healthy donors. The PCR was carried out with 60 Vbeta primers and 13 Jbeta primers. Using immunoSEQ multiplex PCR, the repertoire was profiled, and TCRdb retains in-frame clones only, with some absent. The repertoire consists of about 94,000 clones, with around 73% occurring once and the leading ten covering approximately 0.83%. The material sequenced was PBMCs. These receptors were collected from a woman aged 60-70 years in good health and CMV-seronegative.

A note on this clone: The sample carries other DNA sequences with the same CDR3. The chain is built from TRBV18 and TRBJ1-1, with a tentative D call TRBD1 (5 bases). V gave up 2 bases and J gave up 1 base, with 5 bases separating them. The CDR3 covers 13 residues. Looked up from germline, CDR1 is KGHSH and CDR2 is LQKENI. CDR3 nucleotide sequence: TGTGCCAGCTCACCAGGGGCGAACACTGAAGCTTTCTTT. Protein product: CASSPGANTEAFF.

The CDR3 DNA sequence: TGTGCCAGCAGTCCTAGCGGGGTGGTCGACAATGAGCAGTTCTTC. This translates into CASSPSGVVDNEQFF. The rearrangement joins TRBV7-2 to TRBJ2-1, with 9 bases lining up with TRBD2. The CDR3 runs to 15 residues. Germline V gives CDR1 SGHTA, CDR2 FQGNSA. V gave up 6 bases and J gave up 5 bases; unmatched junction bases: 8.

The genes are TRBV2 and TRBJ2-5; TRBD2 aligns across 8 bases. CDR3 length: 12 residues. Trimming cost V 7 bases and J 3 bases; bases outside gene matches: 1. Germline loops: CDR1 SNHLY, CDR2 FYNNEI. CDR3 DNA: TGTGCCAGCAATAGCGGGAAAGAGACCCAGTACTTC. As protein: CASNSGKETQYF.

The CDR3 region is CASSYSEGLNNSPLHF. The DNA of the CDR3 is TGTGCCAGCAGTTACTCGGAGGGTCTGAATAATTCACCCCTCCACTTT. The chain joins TRBV6-5 to TRBJ1-6; unclear D gene. Germline values: CDR1 MNHEY, CDR2 SVGAGI. The V end was cut by 0 bases, the J end by 5 bases, with 11 bases between. CDR3 length: 16 residues.

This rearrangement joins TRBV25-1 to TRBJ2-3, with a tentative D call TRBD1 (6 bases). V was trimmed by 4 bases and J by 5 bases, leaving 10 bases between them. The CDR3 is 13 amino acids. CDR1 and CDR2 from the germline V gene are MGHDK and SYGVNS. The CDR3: CASSVTGLDTQYF. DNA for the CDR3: TGTGCCAGCAGTGTTACAGGGTTAGATACGCAGTATTTT.

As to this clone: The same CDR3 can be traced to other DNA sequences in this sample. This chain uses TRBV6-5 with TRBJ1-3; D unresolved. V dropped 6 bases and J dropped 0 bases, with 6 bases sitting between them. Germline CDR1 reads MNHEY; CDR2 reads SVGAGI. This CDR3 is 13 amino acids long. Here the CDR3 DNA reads TGTGCCAGCAGCCTGAGCTCTGGAAACACCATATATTTT. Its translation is CASSLSSGNTIYF.

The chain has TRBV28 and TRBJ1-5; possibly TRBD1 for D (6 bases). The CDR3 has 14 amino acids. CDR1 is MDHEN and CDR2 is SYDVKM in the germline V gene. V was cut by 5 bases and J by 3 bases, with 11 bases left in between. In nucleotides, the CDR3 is TGTGCCAGCAGTCCTCACAGGGACAATCAGCCCCAGCATTTT. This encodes CASSPHRDNQPQHF.

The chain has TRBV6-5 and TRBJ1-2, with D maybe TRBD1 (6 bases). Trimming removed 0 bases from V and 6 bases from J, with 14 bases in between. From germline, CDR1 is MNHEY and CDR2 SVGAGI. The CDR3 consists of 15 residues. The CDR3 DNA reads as TGTGCCAGCAGTTACTCGGGCCAGGGGATCGATGGCTACACCTTC. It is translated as CASSYSGQGIDGYTF.

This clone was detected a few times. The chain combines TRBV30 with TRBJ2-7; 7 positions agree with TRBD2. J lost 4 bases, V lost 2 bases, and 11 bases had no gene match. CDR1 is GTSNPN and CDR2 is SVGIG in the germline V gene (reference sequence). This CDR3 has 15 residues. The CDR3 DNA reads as TGTGCCTGGAGTCCCTCCTACCGACTAGCTTACGAGCAGTACTTC. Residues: CAWSPSYRLAYEQYF.

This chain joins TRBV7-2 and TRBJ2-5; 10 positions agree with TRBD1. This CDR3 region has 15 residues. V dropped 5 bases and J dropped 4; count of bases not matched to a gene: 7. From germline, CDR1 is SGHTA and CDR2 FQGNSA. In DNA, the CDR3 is TGTGCCAGCAGCCCTAGGACAGGGGGGCGAGAGACCCAGTACTTC. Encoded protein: CASSPRTGGRETQYF.

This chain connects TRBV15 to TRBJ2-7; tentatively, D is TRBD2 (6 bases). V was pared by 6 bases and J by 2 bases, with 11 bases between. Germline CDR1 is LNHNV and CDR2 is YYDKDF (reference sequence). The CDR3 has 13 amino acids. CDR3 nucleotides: TGTGCCACCAGGCGGGACTTGGCCTACGAGCAGTACTTC. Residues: CATRRDLAYEQYF.

In nucleotides, the CDR3 is TGTGCCAGCAGGGCCTGGGGGGTCACTGAAGCTTTCTTT. Protein product: CASRAWGVTEAFF. The chain recombines TRBV2 with TRBJ1-1; tentative D call: TRBD1 (5 bases). Germline CDR1 SNHLY, CDR2 FYNNEI. V lost 6 bases to trimming and J lost 4 bases, with 12 bases between them. The CDR3 totals 13 residues. Based on the CDR3 plus reference TRBV2 and TRBJ1-1, the full variable domain is EPEVTQTPSHQVTQMGQEVILRCVPISNHLYFYWYRQILGQKVEFLVSFYNNEISEKSEIFDDQFSVERPDGSNFTLKIRSTKLEDSAMYFCASRAWGVTEAFFGQGTRLTVV.

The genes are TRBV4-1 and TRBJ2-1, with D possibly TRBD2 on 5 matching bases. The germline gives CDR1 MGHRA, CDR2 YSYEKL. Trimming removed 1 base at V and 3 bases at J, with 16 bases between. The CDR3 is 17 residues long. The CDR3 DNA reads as TGCGCCAGCAGCCAAGGTGCTCTGCGGGCCATCTACAATGAGCAGTTCTTC. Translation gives CASSQGALRAIYNEQFF.

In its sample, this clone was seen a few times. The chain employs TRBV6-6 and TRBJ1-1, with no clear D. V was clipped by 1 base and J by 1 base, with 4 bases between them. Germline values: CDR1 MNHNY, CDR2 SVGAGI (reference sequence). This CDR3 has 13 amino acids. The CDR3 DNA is TGTGCCAGCAGTTACTTAAAGAACACTGAAGCTTTCTTT. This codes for CASSYLKNTEAFF.

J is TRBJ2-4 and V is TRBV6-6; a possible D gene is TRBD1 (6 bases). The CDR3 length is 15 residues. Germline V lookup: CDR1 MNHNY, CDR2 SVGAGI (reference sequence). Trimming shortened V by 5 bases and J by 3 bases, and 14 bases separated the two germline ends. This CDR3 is CASSGGGQHKNIQYF. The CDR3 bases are TGTGCCAGCAGTGGCGGAGGACAGCACAAAAACATTCAGTACTTC.

This CDR3 reads CASSLAGRGGRNEQFF. The CDR3 region has the DNA TGTGCCAGCAGCTTGGCCGGGCGGGGGGGACGCAATGAGCAGTTCTTC. The chain couples TRBV5-4 to TRBJ2-1; 9 bases match TRBD2. Germline V gene sequence: CDR1 SGHNT, CDR2 YYREEE (reference sequence). Trimming removed 0 bases from V and 6 bases from J; junction bases left unmatched: 7. The CDR3 spans 16 residues. The full variable domain, rest sourced from reference TRBV5-4 and TRBJ2-1, is ETGVTQSPTHLIKTRGQQVTLRCSSQSGHNTVSWYQQALGQGPQFIFQYYREEENGRGNFPPRFSGLQFPNYSSELNVNALELDDSALYLCASSLAGRGGRNEQFFGPGTRLTVL.

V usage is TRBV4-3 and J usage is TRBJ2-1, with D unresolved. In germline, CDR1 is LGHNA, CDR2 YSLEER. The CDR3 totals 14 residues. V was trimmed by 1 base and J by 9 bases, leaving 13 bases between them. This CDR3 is CASSQGQAIGEQFF. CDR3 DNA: TGCGCCAGCAGCCAAGGACAAGCTATCGGTGAGCAGTTCTTC.

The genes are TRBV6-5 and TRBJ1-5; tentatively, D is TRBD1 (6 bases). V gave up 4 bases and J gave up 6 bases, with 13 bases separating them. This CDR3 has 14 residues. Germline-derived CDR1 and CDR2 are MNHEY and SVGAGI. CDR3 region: CASSSRGRSQPQHF. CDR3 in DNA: TGTGCCAGCAGTTCCAGGGGACGGAGTCAGCCCCAGCATTTT.

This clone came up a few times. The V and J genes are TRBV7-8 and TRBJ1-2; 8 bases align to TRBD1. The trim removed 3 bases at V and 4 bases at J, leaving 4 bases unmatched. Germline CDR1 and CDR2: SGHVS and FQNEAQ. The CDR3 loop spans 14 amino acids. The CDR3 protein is CASSFGQGAYGYTF. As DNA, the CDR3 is TGTGCCAGCAGCTTCGGACAGGGAGCCTATGGCTACACCTTC.

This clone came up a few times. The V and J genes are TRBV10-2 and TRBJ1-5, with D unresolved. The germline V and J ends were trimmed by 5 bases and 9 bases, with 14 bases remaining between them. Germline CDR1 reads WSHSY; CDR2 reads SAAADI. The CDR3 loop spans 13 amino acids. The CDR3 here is CASSSTVHGPQHF. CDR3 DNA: TGCGCCAGCAGTAGCACGGTCCATGGGCCCCAGCATTTT.

Written as DNA, the CDR3 is TGTGCCAGCAGCCCGAGGACGGGGTACCAAGAGACCCAGTACTTC. The encoded protein is CASSPRTGYQETQYF. This chain connects TRBV7-8 to TRBJ2-5; tentative D call: TRBD2 (5 bases). Trimming removed 5 bases from V and 0 bases from J, with 13 bases in between. This CDR3 is 15 amino acids long. The germline V gene has CDR1 SGHVS and CDR2 FQNEAQ.

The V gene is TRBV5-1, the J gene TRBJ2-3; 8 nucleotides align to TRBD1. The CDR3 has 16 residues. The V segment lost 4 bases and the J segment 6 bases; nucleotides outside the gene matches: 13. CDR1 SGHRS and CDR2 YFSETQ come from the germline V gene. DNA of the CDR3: TGCGCCAGCAGCGTAACCGGAGGACAGGGATCGGATACGCAGTATTTT. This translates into CASSVTGGQGSDTQYF. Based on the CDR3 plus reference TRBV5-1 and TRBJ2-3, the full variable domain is KAGVTQTPRYLIKTRGQQVTLSCSPISGHRSVSWYQQTPGQGLQFLFEYFSETQRNKGNFPGRFSGRQFSNSRSEMNVSTLELGDSALYLCASSVTGGQGSDTQYFGPGTRLTVL.

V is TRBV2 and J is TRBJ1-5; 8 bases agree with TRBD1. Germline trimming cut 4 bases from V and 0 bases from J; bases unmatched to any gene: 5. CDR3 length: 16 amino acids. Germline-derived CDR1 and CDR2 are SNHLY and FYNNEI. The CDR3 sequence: CASSGRTGFSNQPQHF. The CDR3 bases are TGTGCCAGCAGTGGAAGGACAGGGTTTAGCAATCAGCCCCAGCATTTT.

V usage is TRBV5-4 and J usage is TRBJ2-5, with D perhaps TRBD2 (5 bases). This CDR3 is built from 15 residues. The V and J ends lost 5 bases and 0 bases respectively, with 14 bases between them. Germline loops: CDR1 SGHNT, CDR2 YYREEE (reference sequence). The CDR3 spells CASRLDTGYQETQYF. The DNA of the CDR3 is TGTGCCAGCAGGTTAGACACGGGGTACCAAGAGACCCAGTACTTC.

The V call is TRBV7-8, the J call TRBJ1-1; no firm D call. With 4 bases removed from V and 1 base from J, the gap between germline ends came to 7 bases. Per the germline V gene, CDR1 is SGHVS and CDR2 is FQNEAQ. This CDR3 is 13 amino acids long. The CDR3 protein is CASSSIANTEAFF. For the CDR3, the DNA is TGTGCCAGCAGCTCTATTGCGAACACTGAAGCTTTCTTT.

CDR3 loop: CATSRGLAELYEQYF. CDR3 sequence (DNA): TGTGCCACCAGCAGAGGACTAGCGGAGCTCTACGAGCAGTACTTC. The rearrangement uses TRBV15 and TRBJ2-7, with 9 bases lining up with TRBD2. The CDR3 is made up of 15 amino acids. V shed 1 base, J shed 3 bases, and the junction held 4 bases outside the gene matches. The germline gives CDR1 LNHNV, CDR2 YYDKDF (reference sequence). The complete variable domain, with remaining parts taken from reference TRBV15 and TRBJ2-7, reads DAMVIQNPRYQVTQFGKPVTLSCSQTLNHNVMYWYQQKSSQAPKLLFHYYDKDFNNEADTPDNFQSRRPNTSFCFLDIRSPGLGDTAMYLCATSRGLAELYEQYFGPGTRLTVT.